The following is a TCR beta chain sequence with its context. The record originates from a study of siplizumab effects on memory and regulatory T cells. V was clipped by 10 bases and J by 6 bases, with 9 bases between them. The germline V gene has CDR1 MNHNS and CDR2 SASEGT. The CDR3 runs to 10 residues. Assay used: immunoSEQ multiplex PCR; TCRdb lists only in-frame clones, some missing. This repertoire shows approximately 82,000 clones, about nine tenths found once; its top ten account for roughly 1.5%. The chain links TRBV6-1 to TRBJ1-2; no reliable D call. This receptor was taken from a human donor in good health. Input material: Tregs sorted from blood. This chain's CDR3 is CATRYHGYTF. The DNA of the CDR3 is TGTGCCACGCGATACCATGGCTACACCTTC.